The clone carrying this T cell receptor beta chain was picked up one time. The data stem from a study of OX40 agonist ivuxolimab in advanced cancers. Germline V gene data show CDR1 as SGHRS and CDR2 as YFSETQ. There are 15 residues in the CDR3. V lost 4 bases and J 4 bases, leaving 14 bases between the germline ends. The protocol was immunoSEQ multiplex PCR, while the TCRdb copy is restricted to in-frame clones and leaves out a portion. The sample consists of some 90,000 clones, around 87% of them appearing once. Patients were ruled out by autoimmune disease history or systemic immunosuppression. Source: CD4+ or CD8+ T cells sorted from blood, taken in a trial of the OX40 agonist ivuxolimab. This chain uses TRBV5-1 with TRBJ2-2, with D perhaps TRBD1 (5 bases). This TCR came from an adult with an advanced solid tumor such as melanoma, head and neck, liver or kidney cancer. The CDR3 region has the DNA TGCGCCAGCAGCCCCAGGGCAGGGCCCACCGGGGAGCTGTTTTTT. Translated: CASSPRAGPTGELFF. The whole variable domain, filled in from reference TRBV5-1 and TRBJ2-2, reads KAGVTQTPRYLIKTRGQQVTLSCSPISGHRSVSWYQQTPGQGLQFLFEYFSETQRNKGNFPGRFSGRQFSNSRSEMNVSTLELGDSALYLCASSPRAGPTGELFFGEGSRLTVL.